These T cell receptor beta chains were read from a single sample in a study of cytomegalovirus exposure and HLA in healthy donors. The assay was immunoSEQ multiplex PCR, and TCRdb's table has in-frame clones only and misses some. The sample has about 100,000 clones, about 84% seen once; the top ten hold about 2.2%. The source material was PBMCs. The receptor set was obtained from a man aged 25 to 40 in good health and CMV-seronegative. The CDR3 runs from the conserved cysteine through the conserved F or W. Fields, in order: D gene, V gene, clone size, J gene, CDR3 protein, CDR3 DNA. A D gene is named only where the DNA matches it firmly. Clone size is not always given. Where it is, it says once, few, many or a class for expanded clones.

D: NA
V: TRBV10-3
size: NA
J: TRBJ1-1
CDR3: CAITEHVNTEAFF
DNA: TGTGCCATCACTGAACATGTGAACACTGAAGCTTTCTTT

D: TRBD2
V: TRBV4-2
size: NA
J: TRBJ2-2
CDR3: CASRAGETGELFF
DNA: TGTGCCAGCAGGGCGGGAGAAACCGGGGAGCTGTTTTTT

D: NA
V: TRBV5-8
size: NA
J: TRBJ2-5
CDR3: CASRDRGTQYF
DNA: TGTGCCAGCAGAGACCGGGGGACCCAGTACTTC

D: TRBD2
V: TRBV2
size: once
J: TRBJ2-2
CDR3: CASSPHLSSGGTGELFF
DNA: TGTGCCAGCAGTCCCCACCTCTCTAGCGGGGGGACCGGGGAGCTGTTTTTT

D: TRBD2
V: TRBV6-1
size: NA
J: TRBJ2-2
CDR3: CASSETGTTLTGELFF
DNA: TGTGCCAGCAGTGAAACGGGGACTACCCTCACCGGGGAGCTGTTTTTT

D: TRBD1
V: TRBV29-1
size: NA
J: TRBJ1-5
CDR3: CSVETGGSQPQHF
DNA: TGCAGCGTGGAGACAGGGGGCAGTCAGCCCCAGCATTTT

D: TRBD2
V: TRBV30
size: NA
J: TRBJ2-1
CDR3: CAWGFRLAGEYNEQFF
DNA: TGTGCCTGGGGGTTCCGACTAGCGGGGGAATACAATGAGCAGTTCTTC

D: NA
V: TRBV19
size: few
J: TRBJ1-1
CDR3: CASNTHRATEAFF
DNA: TGTGCCAGTAACACCCACAGGGCGACTGAAGCTTTCTTT

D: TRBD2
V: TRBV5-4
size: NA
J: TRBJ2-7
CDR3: CASSPGLAATYEQYF
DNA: TGTGCCAGCAGCCCCGGACTAGCGGCAACCTACGAGCAGTACTTC

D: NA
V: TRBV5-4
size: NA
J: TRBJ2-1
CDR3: CASSLGGLSNEQFF
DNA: TGTGCCAGCAGCTTGGGGGGACTTTCCAATGAGCAGTTCTTC

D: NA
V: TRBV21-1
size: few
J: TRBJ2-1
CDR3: CASSNRTSGERREQFF
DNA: TGTGCCAGCAGCAATAGAACTAGCGGGGAGAGACGCGAGCAGTTCTTC

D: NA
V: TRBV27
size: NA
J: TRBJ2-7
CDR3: CASSSVYEQYF
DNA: TGTGCCAGCAGTTCGGTCTACGAGCAGTACTTC

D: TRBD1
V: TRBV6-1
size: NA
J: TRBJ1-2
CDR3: CASSEGDRDYGYTF
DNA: TGTGCCAGCAGTGAAGGGGACAGGGACTATGGCTACACCTTC

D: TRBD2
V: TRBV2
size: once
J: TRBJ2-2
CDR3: CASGRVDTGELFF
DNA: TGTGCCAGCGGGAGGGTCGACACCGGGGAGCTGTTTTTT

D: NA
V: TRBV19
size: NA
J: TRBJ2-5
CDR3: CASSIVAGSETQYF
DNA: TGTGCCAGTAGTATAGTGGCAGGGTCAGAGACCCAGTACTTC

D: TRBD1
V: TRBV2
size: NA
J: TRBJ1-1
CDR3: CASSRGRGSTEAFF
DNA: TGTGCCAGCAGCCGGGGCAGGGGGAGCACTGAAGCTTTCTTT

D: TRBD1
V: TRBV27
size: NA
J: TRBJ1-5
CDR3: CASSQGEWQPQHF
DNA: TGTGCCAGCAGCCAGGGGGAATGGCAGCCCCAGCATTTT

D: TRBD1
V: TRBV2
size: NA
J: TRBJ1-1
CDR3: CASSPQGLGTEAFF
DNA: TGTGCCAGCAGCCCACAGGGGCTTGGCACTGAAGCTTTCTTT

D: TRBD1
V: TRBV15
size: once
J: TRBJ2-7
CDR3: CATETGRGPYEQYF
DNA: TGTGCCACAGAGACAGGGAGAGGACCCTACGAGCAGTACTTC

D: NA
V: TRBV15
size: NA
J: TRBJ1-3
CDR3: CATSRVQPGSGNTIYF
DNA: TGTGCCACCAGCAGAGTTCAGCCGGGCTCTGGAAACACCATATATTTT

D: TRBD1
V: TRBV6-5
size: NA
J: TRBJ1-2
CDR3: CASRTGGVGGYTF
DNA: TGTGCCAGCAGGACAGGGGGCGTAGGGGGCTACACCTTC

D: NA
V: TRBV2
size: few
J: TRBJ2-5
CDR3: CASSEAGLALETQYF
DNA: TGTGCCAGCAGTGAAGCGGGCCTAGCGTTGGAGACCCAGTACTTC

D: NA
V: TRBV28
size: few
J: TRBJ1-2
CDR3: CASSWLSYGYTF
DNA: TGTGCCAGCAGTTGGCTGTCCTATGGCTACACCTTC

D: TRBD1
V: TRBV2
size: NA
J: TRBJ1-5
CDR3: CASSADRGGNQPQHF
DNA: TGTGCCAGCAGCGCGGACAGGGGTGGCAATCAGCCCCAGCATTTT

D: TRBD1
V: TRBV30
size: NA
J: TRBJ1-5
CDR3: CAWSQGASNQPQHF
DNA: TGTGCCTGGAGCCAGGGGGCAAGCAATCAGCCCCAGCATTTT

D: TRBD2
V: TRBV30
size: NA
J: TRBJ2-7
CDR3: CAWSVRGLAGPSSYEQYF
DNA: TGTGCCTGGAGTGTACGGGGACTAGCGGGGCCGAGCTCCTACGAGCAGTACTTC

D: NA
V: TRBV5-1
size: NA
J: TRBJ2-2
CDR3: CASSLGGNTGELFF
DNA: TGCGCCAGCAGCTTGGGAGGAAACACCGGGGAGCTGTTTTTT

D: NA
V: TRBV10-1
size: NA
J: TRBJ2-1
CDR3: CASSAVYNEQFF
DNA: TGCGCCAGCAGTGCGGTCTACAATGAGCAGTTCTTC

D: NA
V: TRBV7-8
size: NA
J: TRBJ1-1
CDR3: CASSSASYTEAFF
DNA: TGTGCCAGCAGTTCTGCGTCGTACACTGAAGCTTTCTTT

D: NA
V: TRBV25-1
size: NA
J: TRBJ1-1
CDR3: CASRGSSFRAFF
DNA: TGTGCCAGCAGGGGTTCGAGTTTCAGGGCTTTCTTT

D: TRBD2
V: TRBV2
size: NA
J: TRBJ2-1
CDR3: CASSSPTSGGAGYNEQFF
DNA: TGTGCCAGCAGTTCTCCGACTAGCGGGGGGGCCGGTTACAATGAGCAGTTCTTC

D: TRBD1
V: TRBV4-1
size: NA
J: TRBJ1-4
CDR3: CASSQAGTGNEKLFF
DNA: TGCGCCAGCAGCCAGGCCGGGACAGGGAATGAAAAACTGTTTTTT

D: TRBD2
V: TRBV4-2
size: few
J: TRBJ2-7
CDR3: CASSQPAGESGEQYF
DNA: TGTGCCAGCAGCCAACCAGCGGGAGAGTCAGGCGAGCAGTACTTC

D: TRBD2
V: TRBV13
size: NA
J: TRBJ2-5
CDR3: CASSLGRGEQYF
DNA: TGTGCCAGCAGCTTAGGACGGGGGGAGCAGTACTTC

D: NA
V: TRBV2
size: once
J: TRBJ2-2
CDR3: CASNPQGNTGELFF
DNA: TGTGCCAGCAACCCACAGGGGAACACCGGGGAGCTGTTTTTT

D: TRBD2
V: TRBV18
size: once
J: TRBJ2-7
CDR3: CASSPQFSGAEQYF
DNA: TGTGCCAGCTCACCACAGTTCAGCGGGGCCGAGCAGTACTTC

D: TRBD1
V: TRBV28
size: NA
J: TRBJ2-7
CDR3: CASTPSGTGAYEQYF
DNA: TGTGCCAGCACTCCTTCCGGGACAGGGGCTTACGAGCAGTACTTC

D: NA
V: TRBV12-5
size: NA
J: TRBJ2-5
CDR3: CASGLVLAGNPAKTQYF
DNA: TGTGCTAGTGGTTTGGTACTTGCCGGGAATCCCGCCAAGACCCAGTACTTC